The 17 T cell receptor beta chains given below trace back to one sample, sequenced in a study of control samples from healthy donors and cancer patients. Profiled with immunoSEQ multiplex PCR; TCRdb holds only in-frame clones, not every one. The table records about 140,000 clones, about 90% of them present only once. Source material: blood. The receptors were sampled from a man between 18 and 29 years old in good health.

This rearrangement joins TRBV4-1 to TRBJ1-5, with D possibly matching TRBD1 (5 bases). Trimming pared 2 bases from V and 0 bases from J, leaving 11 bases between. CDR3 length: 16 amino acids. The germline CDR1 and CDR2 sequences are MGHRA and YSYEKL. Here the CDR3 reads CASSQSPGNSNQPQHF. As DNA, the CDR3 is TGCGCCAGCAGCCAATCTCCAGGGAATAGCAATCAGCCCCAGCATTTT.

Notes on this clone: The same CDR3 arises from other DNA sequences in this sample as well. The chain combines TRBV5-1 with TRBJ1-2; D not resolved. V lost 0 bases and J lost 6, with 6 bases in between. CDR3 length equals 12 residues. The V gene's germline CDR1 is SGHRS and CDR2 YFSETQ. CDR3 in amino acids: CASSLARDGYTF. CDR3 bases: TGCGCCAGCAGCTTGGCCCGGGATGGCTACACCTTC.

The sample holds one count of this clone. The CDR3 nucleotides read TGTGCCAGCTCGCGGGGGGACAGGGGGCAGCTCGTCTATGGCTACACCTTC. This codes for CASSRGDRGQLVYGYTF. The gene calls are TRBV18 and TRBJ1-2; 12 nucleotides line up with TRBD1. Germline trimming cut 6 bases from V and 4 bases from J; bases unmatched to any gene: 12. Germline V gene lookup returns CDR1 KGHSH and CDR2 LQKENI. The CDR3 sequence is 17 residues long. Looking up the rest from reference TRBV18 and TRBJ1-2 gives the full variable domain: NAGVMQNPRHLVRRRGQEARLRCSPMKGHSHVYWYRQLPEEGLKFMVYLQKENIIDESGMPKERFSAEFPKEGPSILRIQQVVRGDSAAYFCASSRGDRGQLVYGYTFGSGTRLTVV.

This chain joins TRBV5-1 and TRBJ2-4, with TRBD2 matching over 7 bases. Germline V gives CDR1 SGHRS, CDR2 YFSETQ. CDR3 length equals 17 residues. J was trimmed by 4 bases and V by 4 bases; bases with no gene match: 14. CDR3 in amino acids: CASSPATGREGKNIQYF. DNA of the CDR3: TGCGCCAGCAGCCCCGCCACGGGCAGGGAGGGAAAAAACATTCAGTACTTC.

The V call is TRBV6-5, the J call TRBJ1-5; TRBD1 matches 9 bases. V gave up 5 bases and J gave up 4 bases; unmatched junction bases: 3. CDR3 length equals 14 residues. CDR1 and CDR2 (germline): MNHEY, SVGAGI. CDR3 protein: CASSLTGGNQPQHF. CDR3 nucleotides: TGTGCCAGCAGTCTGACAGGGGGGAATCAGCCCCAGCATTTT.

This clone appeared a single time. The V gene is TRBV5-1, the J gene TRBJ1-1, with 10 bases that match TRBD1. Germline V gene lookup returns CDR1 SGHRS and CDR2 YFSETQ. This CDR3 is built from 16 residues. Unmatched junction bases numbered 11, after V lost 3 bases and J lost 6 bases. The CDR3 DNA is TGCGCCAGCAGCTCGAGACTCGGACAGGGGGTCTCTGAAGCTTTCTTT. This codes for CASSSRLGQGVSEAFF.

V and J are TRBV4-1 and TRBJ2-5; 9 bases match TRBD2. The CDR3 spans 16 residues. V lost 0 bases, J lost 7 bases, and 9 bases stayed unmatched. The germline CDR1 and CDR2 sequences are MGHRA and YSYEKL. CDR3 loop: CASSQDLAGPLPTQYF. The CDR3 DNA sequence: TGCGCCAGCAGCCAAGATCTAGCGGGGCCTCTCCCGACCCAGTACTTC.

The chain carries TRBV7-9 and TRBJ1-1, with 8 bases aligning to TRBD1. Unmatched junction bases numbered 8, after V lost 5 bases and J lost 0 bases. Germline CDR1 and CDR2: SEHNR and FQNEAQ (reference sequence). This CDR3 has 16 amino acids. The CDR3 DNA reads TGTGCCAGCAGCCCCCACAGGGGGGGAGTGAACACTGAAGCTTTCTTT. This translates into CASSPHRGGVNTEAFF.

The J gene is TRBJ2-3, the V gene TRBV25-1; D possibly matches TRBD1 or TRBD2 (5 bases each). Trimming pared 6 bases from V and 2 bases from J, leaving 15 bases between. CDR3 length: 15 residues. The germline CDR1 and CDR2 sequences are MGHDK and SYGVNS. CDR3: CASSSRDHPTDTQYF. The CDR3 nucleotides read TGTGCCAGCAGCTCCCGGGACCATCCCACAGATACGCAGTATTTT.

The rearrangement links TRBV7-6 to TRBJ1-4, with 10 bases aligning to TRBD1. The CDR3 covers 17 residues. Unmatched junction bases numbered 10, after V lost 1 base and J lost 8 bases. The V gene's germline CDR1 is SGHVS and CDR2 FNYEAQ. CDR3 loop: CASSLVGTGDEEEKLFF. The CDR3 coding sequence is TGTGCCAGCAGCTTAGTAGGGACAGGGGATGAAGAGGAAAAACTGTTTTTT.

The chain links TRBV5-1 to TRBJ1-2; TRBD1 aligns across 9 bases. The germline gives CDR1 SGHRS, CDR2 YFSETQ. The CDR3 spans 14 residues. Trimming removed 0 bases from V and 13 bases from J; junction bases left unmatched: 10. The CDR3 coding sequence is TGCGCCAGCAGCTTGGCCTTGGGACAGGGCCCCGCCACCTTC. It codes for CASSLALGQGPATF.

CDR3 DNA: TGTGCCAGCAGTTACTCGACTCTACAGGGAGCTGAAAAACTGTTTTTT. This encodes CASSYSTLQGAEKLFF. This chain connects TRBV6-5 to TRBJ1-4; D possibly corresponds to TRBD1 (6 bases). The CDR3 is 16 amino acids. Germline loops: CDR1 MNHEY, CDR2 SVGAGI. The V end was cut by 0 bases, the J end by 7 bases, with 15 bases between.

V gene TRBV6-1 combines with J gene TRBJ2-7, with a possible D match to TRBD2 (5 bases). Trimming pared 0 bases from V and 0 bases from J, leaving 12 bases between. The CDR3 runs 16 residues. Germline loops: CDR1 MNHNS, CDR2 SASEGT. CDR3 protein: CASSEAGGQSSYEQYF. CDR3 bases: TGTGCCAGCAGTGAAGCGGGCGGGCAGAGCTCCTACGAGCAGTACTTC.

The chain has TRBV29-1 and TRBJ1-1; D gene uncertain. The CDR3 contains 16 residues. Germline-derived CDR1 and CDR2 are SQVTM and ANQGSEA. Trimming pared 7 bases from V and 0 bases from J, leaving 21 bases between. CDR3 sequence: CSAMGFTGRMNTEAFF. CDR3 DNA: TGCAGCGCTATGGGTTTCACCGGACGTATGAACACTGAAGCTTTCTTT.

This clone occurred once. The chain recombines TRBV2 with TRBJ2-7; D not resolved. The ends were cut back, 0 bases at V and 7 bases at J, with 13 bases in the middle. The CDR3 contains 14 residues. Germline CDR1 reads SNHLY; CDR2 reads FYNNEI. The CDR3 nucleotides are TGTGCCAGCAGTGAAGCGGAAAATCAAGAAGAGCAGTACTTC. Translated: CASSEAENQEEQYF.

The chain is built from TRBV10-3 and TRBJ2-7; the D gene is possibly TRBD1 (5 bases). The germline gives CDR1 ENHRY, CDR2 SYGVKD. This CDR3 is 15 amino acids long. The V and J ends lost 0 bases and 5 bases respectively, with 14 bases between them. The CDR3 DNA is TGTGCCATCAGTGAGTCGAGTACAGGTCGCCACGAGCAGTACTTC. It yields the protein CAISESSTGRHEQYF.

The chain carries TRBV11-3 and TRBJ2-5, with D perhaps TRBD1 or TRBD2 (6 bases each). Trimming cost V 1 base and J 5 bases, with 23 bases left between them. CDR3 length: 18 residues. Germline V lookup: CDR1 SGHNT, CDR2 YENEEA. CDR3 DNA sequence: TGTGCCAGCAGCTTAGTTTTCGCCGGCAGGCGGAGGGGGGAGACCCAGTACTTC. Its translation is CASSLVFAGRRRGETQYF. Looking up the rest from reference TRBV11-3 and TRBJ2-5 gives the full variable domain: EAGVVQSPRYKIIEKKQPVAFWCNPISGHNTLYWYLQNLGQGPELLIRYENEEAVDDSQLPKDRFSAERLKGVDSTLKIQPAELGDSAVYLCASSLVFAGRRRGETQYFGPGTRLLVL.